These 15 T cell receptor beta chains were sequenced from one sample in a study of long-term antiretroviral therapy in people with HIV. At survey level, the immunoSEQ assay was run in its v3.0 version. The data were produced by immunoSEQ multiplex PCR, yet TCRdb's version contains in-frame clones alone and is incomplete. The repertoire holds 20,000 to 30,000 clones, less than 85% seen once, with around 10% in the top ten. The specimen comprised unsorted PBMCs, sampled 2.3 years after starting antiretroviral therapy. Every receptor here comes from a man aged 40-55 years with HIV.

The gene calls are TRBV5-6 and TRBJ2-6, with D maybe TRBD1 (5 bases). The germline CDR1 and CDR2 sequences are SGHDT and YYEEEE. Trimming pared 0 bases from V and 5 bases from J, leaving 6 bases between. The CDR3 is made up of 14 amino acids. The CDR3 protein is CASSLDRRANVLTF. The CDR3 DNA is TGTGCCAGCAGCTTGGACAGGAGGGCCAACGTCCTGACTTTC.

This sequence joins TRBV5-1 and TRBJ2-5; TRBD2 matches at 10 bases. Germline trimming cut 4 bases from V and 5 bases from J; bases unmatched to any gene: 8. Per the germline V gene, CDR1 is SGHRS and CDR2 is YFSETQ. There are 15 residues in the CDR3. The CDR3 nucleotides read TGCGCCAGCAGCATGACCGGGACTAGCGAGGAGACCCAGTACTTC. Translation gives CASSMTGTSEETQYF.

The chain combines TRBV5-6 with TRBJ2-1, with D hard to call. Germline CDR1 SGHDT, CDR2 YYEEEE. CDR3 length equals 12 residues. V gave up 0 bases and J gave up 7 bases, with 5 bases separating them. CDR3 residues: CASSLAINEQFF. DNA of the CDR3: TGTGCCAGCAGCTTGGCGATAAATGAGCAGTTCTTC.

This chain links TRBV25-1 with TRBJ1-3; D not certain. The germline V gene encodes CDR1 MGHDK and CDR2 SYGVNS. V was pared by 6 bases and J by 0 bases, with 18 bases between. This CDR3 comprises 17 residues. CDR3 protein: CASRGMRVGSSGNTIYF. CDR3 bases: TGTGCCAGCAGGGGGATGCGGGTCGGCAGCTCTGGAAACACCATATATTTT. Full variable domain (rest looked up from reference TRBV25-1 and TRBJ1-3): EADIYQTPRYLVIGTGKKITLECSQTMGHDKMYWYQQDPGMELHLIHYSYGVNSTEKGDLSSESTVSRIRTEHFPLTLESARPSHTSQYLCASRGMRVGSSGNTIYFGEGSWLTVV.

The V gene is TRBV13, the J gene TRBJ2-5; 7 nucleotides agree with TRBD1. The J call is doubtful: the DNA matches TRBJ2-7 better. This CDR3 spans 13 amino acids. Per germline, CDR1 PRHDT and CDR2 FYEKMQ (reference sequence). CDR3 residues: CASSFRDSYEQYF. CDR3 DNA sequence: TGTGCCAGCAGCTTTCGGGACAGCTACGAGCAGTACTTC.

About this clone: Other nucleotide sequences from this sample produce the same CDR3. The chain combines TRBV2 with TRBJ2-3; possible D gene TRBD2, 5 bases. Germline V gene sequence: CDR1 SNHLY, CDR2 FYNNEI. The CDR3 contains 14 residues. V lost 2 bases and J 1 base, leaving 7 bases between the germline ends. The CDR3 loop reads CASSELAGTDTQYF. CDR3 bases: TGTGCCAGCAGTGAACTAGCAGGCACAGATACGCAGTATTTT.

The chain joins TRBV6-6 to TRBJ1-5; 7 bases are shared with TRBD1. The V and J ends lost 7 bases and 6 bases, in that order; junction bases with no gene match: 9. CDR3 length equals 14 residues. Germline CDR1 MNHNY, CDR2 SVGAGI (reference sequence). In nucleotides, the CDR3 is TGTGCCAGCACTACGGGAGGGGGCATTCAGCCCCAGCATTTT. Residues: CASTTGGGIQPQHF.

The rearrangement joins TRBV25-1 to TRBJ2-7, with TRBD1 identical over 9 bases. V lost 4 bases, J lost 3 bases, and 7 bases stayed unmatched. From germline, CDR1 is MGHDK and CDR2 SYGVNS. The CDR3 sequence is 15 residues long. The CDR3 DNA reads as TGTGCCAGCAGTGCGGGACAGGGACCTCACTACGAGCAGTACTTC. Encoded protein: CASSAGQGPHYEQYF.

The V call is TRBV11-2, the J call TRBJ2-1; D tentatively reads TRBD1 or TRBD2 (5 bases each). The V end was cut by 5 bases, the J end by 0 bases, with 17 bases between. Germline CDR1 reads SGHAT; CDR2 reads FQNNGV. The CDR3 length is 17 residues. The CDR3 loop is CASSTQGEGTSYNEQFF. Written as DNA, the CDR3 is TGTGCCAGCAGCACCCAGGGAGAGGGGACCTCCTACAATGAGCAGTTCTTC.

This chain uses TRBV5-6 with TRBJ2-1; D is unresolved. V lost 1 base and J 0 bases, leaving 11 bases between the germline ends. Germline values: CDR1 SGHDT, CDR2 YYEEEE. The CDR3 loop spans 16 amino acids. The CDR3 reads CASSLSVISSYNEQFF. DNA of the CDR3: TGTGCCAGCAGCTTGAGTGTGATAAGCTCCTACAATGAGCAGTTCTTC.

The chain joins TRBV25-1 to TRBJ1-2; D call uncertain. Looked up from germline, CDR1 is MGHDK and CDR2 is SYGVNS. There are 15 residues in the CDR3. The ends were cut back, 3 bases at V and 3 bases at J, with 14 bases in the middle. Here the CDR3 reads CASSDPGPPDYGYTF. DNA for the CDR3: TGTGCCAGCAGTGACCCCGGGCCGCCCGACTATGGCTACACCTTC.

This clone was found once. This chain links TRBV5-1 with TRBJ1-2; 9 bases agree with TRBD1. Trimming at V came to 4 bases and at J to 4 bases, leaving 14 bases not matched to a gene. The CDR3 extends over 17 amino acids. Germline loops: CDR1 SGHRS, CDR2 YFSETQ. The CDR3 sequence: CASSRGMIQGAGYGYTF. DNA for the CDR3: TGCGCCAGCAGCCGCGGGATGATACAGGGGGCTGGCTATGGCTACACCTTC.

The CDR3 loop is CASSLEQGREQYF. CDR3 DNA sequence: TGTGCCAGCAGCTTGGAACAGGGTCGCGAGCAGTACTTC. The gene calls are TRBV5-5 and TRBJ2-7; D might be TRBD1 (6 bases). This CDR3 has 13 residues. V was shortened by 0 bases and J by 6 bases, with 10 bases between the two germline ends. Germline V gene lookup returns CDR1 SGHKS and CDR2 YYEKEE (reference sequence).

The CDR3 DNA is TGTGCCAGCAGCTTCCCAGGGAGCTCCTACGAGCAGTACTTC. This sequence encodes CASSFPGSSYEQYF. The chain joins TRBV7-2 to TRBJ2-7; tentatively, D is TRBD1 or TRBD2 (5 bases each). Trimming removed 3 bases from V and 0 bases from J, with 9 bases in between. The CDR3 extends over 14 amino acids. Germline V lookup: CDR1 SGHTA, CDR2 FQGNSA. The entire variable domain, with the rest obtained from reference TRBV7-2 and TRBJ2-7, is as follows: GAGVSQSPSNKVTEKGKDVELRCDPISGHTALYWYRQSLGQGLEFLIYFQGNSAPDKSGLPSDRFSAERTGGSVSTLTIQRTQQEDSAVYLCASSFPGSSYEQYFGPGTRLTVT.

This chain uses TRBV15 with TRBJ2-7; D is unclear. Germline V gene lookup returns CDR1 LNHNV and CDR2 YYDKDF (reference sequence). This CDR3 is 15 amino acids long. Trimming shortened V by 0 bases and J by 6 bases, and 15 bases separated the two germline ends. The CDR3 loop is CATSRDREGYREQYF. The CDR3 DNA reads TGTGCCACCAGCAGAGATCGAGAAGGGTATCGCGAGCAGTACTTC.